A single sample gave rise to the 24 T cell receptor beta chains below, sequenced in a study of Ad26.COV2.S vaccination and SARS-CoV-2 variants. The repertoire was sequenced with immunoSEQ multiplex PCR; TCRdb's copy has only in-frame clones and lacks some. The sample lists some 300,000 clones; around 81% were seen once. Treatment described: approximately 18 received Ad26.COV2.S at low or high dose, single or two shots; 5 received placebo; per-sample allocation not given. Sampling occurred on day 63 after the first vaccine or placebo injection. Specimen: peripheral blood, collected in a trial of Ad26.COV2.S vaccine versus placebo. The source is a person aged 18-65 years who received the Ad26.COV2.S COVID-19 vaccine or a placebo.

The rearrangement joins TRBV19 to TRBJ1-4; 7 bases are a match to TRBD1. With V trimmed by 5 bases and J by 4 bases, 4 bases remained unmatched. This CDR3 contains 14 residues. CDR1 is LNHDA, CDR2 SQIVND, per germline (reference sequence). Written as DNA, the CDR3 is TGTGCCAGTAGTCGGGGACAGTATAATGAAAAACTGTTTTTT. As protein: CASSRGQYNEKLFF.

This chain links TRBV28 with TRBJ1-6; D might be TRBD1 (5 bases). V lost 1 base to trimming and J lost 11 bases, with 15 bases between them. Germline V gives CDR1 MDHEN, CDR2 SYDVKM. The CDR3 totals 15 residues. The CDR3 nucleotides are TGTGCCAGCAGTTTATCTGGACACCCCGGCACACCCCTCCACTTT. Translation: CASSLSGHPGTPLHF.

V usage is TRBV15 and J usage is TRBJ1-2, with 7 bases aligning to TRBD1. CDR1 is LNHNV, CDR2 YYDKDF, per germline (reference sequence). The CDR3 consists of 13 residues. V was clipped by 2 bases and J by 7 bases; unmatched bases: 4. The chain's CDR3 is CATSRRTGVGYTF. In DNA, the CDR3 is TGTGCCACCAGCAGAAGGACAGGCGTTGGCTACACCTTC. The complete variable domain, with remaining parts taken from reference TRBV15 and TRBJ1-2, reads DAMVIQNPRYQVTQFGKPVTLSCSQTLNHNVMYWYQQKSSQAPKLLFHYYDKDFNNEADTPDNFQSRRPNTSFCFLDIRSPGLGDTAMYLCATSRRTGVGYTFGSGTRLTVV.

The chain recombines TRBV4-1 with TRBJ2-1; no firm D call. V was trimmed by 1 base and J by 7 bases, leaving 17 bases between them. The germline gives CDR1 MGHRA, CDR2 YSYEKL. This CDR3 is built from 16 residues. CDR3 amino acids: CASSQVELQLNNEQFF. Here the CDR3 DNA reads TGCGCCAGCAGCCAAGTTGAGCTCCAATTAAATAATGAGCAGTTCTTC.

This chain connects TRBV28 to TRBJ2-7, with D possibly being TRBD2 (5 bases). Trimming stripped 7 bases from V and 6 bases from J, with 13 bases between. The CDR3 is 12 residues long. Germline lookup yields CDR1 MDHEN and CDR2 SYDVKM. DNA for the CDR3: TGTGCCAGCACCGGGGTCTCGGGCGAGCAGTACTTC. Its translation: CASTGVSGEQYF.

This chain uses TRBV19 with TRBJ1-6; D is uncertain. V was clipped by 8 bases and J by 4 bases, with 12 bases between them. Germline V gene lookup returns CDR1 LNHDA and CDR2 SQIVND (reference sequence). The CDR3 contains 14 residues. CDR3 in amino acids: CASSGYSYNSPLHF. Written as DNA, the CDR3 is TGTGCCAGTTCGGGGTATTCTTATAATTCACCCCTCCACTTT.

The chain joins TRBV15 to TRBJ1-6; no clear D gene. The CDR3 runs 13 residues. V was clipped by 5 bases and J by 7 bases, with 9 bases between them. The germline V gene encodes CDR1 LNHNV and CDR2 YYDKDF (reference sequence). The chain's CDR3 is CATSGTHNSPLHF. The DNA for the CDR3 is TGTGCCACCAGCGGAACACACAATTCACCCCTCCACTTT.

The chain recombines TRBV10-3 with TRBJ1-5; D may be TRBD1 (5 bases). The CDR3 extends over 15 amino acids. Per the germline V gene, CDR1 is ENHRY and CDR2 is SYGVKD. The V end lost 0 bases, the J end lost 7 bases, and 13 bases lay between the germline ends. Written as DNA, the CDR3 is TGTGCCATCAGTGAGTCTGTAGGGGTTGGGCAGCCCCAGCATTTT. This encodes CAISESVGVGQPQHF.

The chain joins TRBV5-1 to TRBJ2-3; weak D call: TRBD1 (6 bases). Germline V CDR1 and CDR2: SGHRS, YFSETQ. This CDR3 contains 15 residues. V shed 5 bases and J shed 0 bases, with 13 bases lying between them. CDR3 region: CASRGRGDSTDTQYF. Here the CDR3 DNA reads TGCGCCAGCAGGGGCAGGGGAGACAGCACAGATACGCAGTATTTT.

The chain has TRBV9 and TRBJ2-5; D call uncertain. V lost 1 base and J lost 1, with 14 bases in between. This CDR3 contains 16 residues. Looked up from germline, CDR1 is SGDLS and CDR2 is YYNGEE. As DNA, the CDR3 is TGTGCCAGCAGCGTATCTGACGCCATTGCCCAAGAGACCCAGTACTTC. Protein product: CASSVSDAIAQETQYF.

The rearrangement joins TRBV19 to TRBJ1-1; 8 bases line up with TRBD1. The CDR3 length is 14 residues. The ends lost 2 bases at V and 4 bases at J; junction bases unmatched: 3. Germline values: CDR1 LNHDA, CDR2 SQIVND (reference sequence). The CDR3 is CASSITGGGTEAFF. In DNA, the CDR3 is TGTGCCAGTAGTATAACAGGGGGAGGCACTGAAGCTTTCTTT.

To note about this clone: A much larger clone differs from this one at a single base, so this may be a read error. J is TRBJ1-1 and V is TRBV7-2; D remains unclear. The V end was cut by 1 base, the J end by 0 bases, with 6 bases between. Looked up from germline, CDR1 is SGHTA and CDR2 is FQGNSA. The CDR3 has 14 amino acids. CDR3: CASSLDMLNTEAFF. In nucleotides, the CDR3 is TGTGCCAGCAGCTTAGACATGTTGAACACTGAAGCTTTCTTT.

The chain employs TRBV9 and TRBJ2-3; a weak D match, TRBD2 (7 bases). CDR3 size: 15 residues. V was clipped by 6 bases and J by 5 bases, with 19 bases between them. Germline V gene data show CDR1 as SGDLS and CDR2 as YYNGEE. The CDR3 nucleotides are TGTGCCAGCACCCGTACGGGGGCGGGGGTAGATACGCAGTATTTT. It encodes CASTRTGAGVDTQYF.

The chain carries TRBV2 and TRBJ2-3, with 14 bases fitting TRBD2. The ends lost 4 bases at V and 7 bases at J; junction bases unmatched: 1. Germline V gives CDR1 SNHLY, CDR2 FYNNEI. The CDR3 is 14 residues long. The CDR3 DNA is TGTGCCAGCAGTGGACTAGCGGGGGGGCATACGCAGTATTTT. This sequence encodes CASSGLAGGHTQYF.

The rearrangement links TRBV28 to TRBJ1-2, with no clear D. Trimming pared 2 bases from V and 8 bases from J, leaving 6 bases between. The CDR3 length is 11 residues. Germline values: CDR1 MDHEN, CDR2 SYDVKM. The CDR3 sequence is CASSLNGGYTF. CDR3 in DNA: TGTGCCAGCAGTTTAAATGGAGGCTACACCTTC.

V is TRBV24-1 and J is TRBJ2-3; the match to TRBD2 covers 8 bases. The CDR3 has 15 residues. V shed 8 bases, J shed 2 bases, and the junction held 8 bases outside the gene matches. Per germline, CDR1 KGHDR and CDR2 SFDVKD. CDR3 nucleotides: TGTGCCACCAAAGAGGGGCGGGGGGACACAGATACGCAGTATTTT. Protein: CATKEGRGDTDTQYF.

The chain combines TRBV18 with TRBJ1-5, with D unresolved. The length of the CDR3 is 17 residues. Per germline, CDR1 KGHSH and CDR2 LQKENI. V lost 3 bases and J lost 5, with 20 bases in between. The CDR3 coding sequence is TGTGCCAGCTCACCGGATGTCTATAGAGGGCTGGATCAGCCCCAGCATTTT. This encodes CASSPDVYRGLDQPQHF. The full variable domain, rest sourced from reference TRBV18 and TRBJ1-5, is NAGVMQNPRHLVRRRGQEARLRCSPMKGHSHVYWYRQLPEEGLKFMVYLQKENIIDESGMPKERFSAEFPKEGPSILRIQQVVRGDSAAYFCASSPDVYRGLDQPQHFGDGTRLSIL.

This chain connects TRBV11-2 to TRBJ1-2; D remains ambiguous. The CDR3 runs 13 residues. Germline CDR1 is SGHAT and CDR2 is FQNNGV. The V and J ends lost 4 bases and 4 bases respectively, with 10 bases between them. CDR3 sequence (DNA): TGTGCCAGCAGCTCATTGGACGGCTATGGCTACACCTTC. Translation gives CASSSLDGYGYTF.

The rearrangement uses TRBV5-1 and TRBJ2-7; D is uncertain. Per germline, CDR1 SGHRS and CDR2 YFSETQ. Trimming pared 0 bases from V and 2 bases from J, leaving 9 bases between. This CDR3 spans 14 amino acids. CDR3 sequence reads: CASSLGSPTYEQYF. Here the CDR3 DNA reads TGCGCCAGCAGCTTGGGGTCTCCTACCTACGAGCAGTACTTC.

This clone was seen a single time. The chain employs TRBV6-5 and TRBJ2-2; D gene unclear. Trimming cost V 5 bases and J 5 bases, with 9 bases left between them. Germline V lookup: CDR1 MNHEY, CDR2 SVGAGI. The CDR3 length is 13 residues. The DNA for the CDR3 is TGTGCCAGCAGTAAGGGAAATACCGGGGAGCTGTTTTTT. Encoded protein: CASSKGNTGELFF.

The rearrangement uses TRBV29-1 and TRBJ2-7; D may be TRBD1 or TRBD2 (7 bases each). Germline loops: CDR1 SQVTM, CDR2 ANQGSEA. There are 12 residues in the CDR3. Trimming pared 3 bases from V and 4 bases from J, leaving 10 bases between. The CDR3 loop reads CSVDQGGYEQYF. CDR3 in DNA: TGCAGCGTTGATCAGGGGGGGTACGAGCAGTACTTC.

The J gene is TRBJ1-2, the V gene TRBV15; D is possibly TRBD1 (5 bases). Germline CDR1 and CDR2: LNHNV and YYDKDF (reference sequence). This CDR3 comprises 14 residues. Trimming stripped 7 bases from V and 8 bases from J, with 20 bases between. The chain's CDR3 is CATKAGRVRGGYTF. The CDR3 nucleotides are TGTGCCACCAAAGCAGGGAGGGTTAGGGGCGGCTACACCTTC.

This clone showed up just once. The chain couples TRBV24-1 to TRBJ1-5; D gene uncertain. The germline gives CDR1 KGHDR, CDR2 SFDVKD. The CDR3 spans 14 residues. V dropped 4 bases and J dropped 1 base, with 7 bases sitting between them. For the CDR3, the DNA is TGTGCCACCAGTGACGGCCTAAGCAATCAGCCCCAGCATTTT. Translating it yields CATSDGLSNQPQHF.

The V gene is TRBV27, the J gene TRBJ1-1; perhaps TRBD1 as D (6 bases). V shed 5 bases and J shed 2 bases, with 12 bases lying between them. Germline V lookup: CDR1 MNHEY, CDR2 SMNVEV (reference sequence). CDR3 size: 14 residues. CDR3 amino acids: CASSHLDSNTEAFF. DNA for the CDR3: TGTGCCAGCAGTCATTTGGACAGCAACACTGAAGCTTTCTTT.